This record looks at one T cell receptor (beta chain) sequence and its context. As yet, its antigen is unknown. 13 Jbeta primers and 60 Vbeta primers were used for the PCR. The repertoire was sequenced with immunoSEQ multiplex PCR; TCRdb's copy has only in-frame clones and lacks some. Of approximately 27,000 clones listed, 55% to 75% are singletons. This record belongs to a study of cytomegalovirus exposure and HLA in healthy donors. Study background: About 85 million unique TCRs from HLA-typed donors were held in an early release of data.

Germline V gene data show CDR1 as ENHRY and CDR2 as SYGVKD. The V and J ends lost 6 bases and 1 base respectively, with 12 bases between them. The CDR3 contains 14 residues. Study observations and caveats: Donor immune exposure was known only as CMV serostatus. The productive fraction for most TCR beta V segments was about 90% or about 30% in an earlier analysis.

This TCR derives from a woman aged 50 to 60 in good health and CMV-seronegative. J is TRBJ1-1 and V is TRBV10-3, with D perhaps TRBD1 (5 bases). Sequenced sample: PBMCs. CDR3 in DNA: TGTGCCATCAGCGCCGTGGGGCAGAACACTGAAGCTTTCTTT. Its translation is CAISAVGQNTEAFF.